This is a list of T cell receptor beta chains from one sample in a study of CD8 T cells in ankylosing spondylitis. TCRdb ran MiXCR on the 5' RACE reads and lists one entry per CDR3 protein. The sample shows roughly 350,000 distinct CDR3 sequences, less than 9.5% of them seen only once. Material: blood, either unsorted or a sorted T cell fraction (not recorded which). These TCRs come from a male donor with ankylosing spondylitis. Each CDR3 is given with its conserved first and last residue.

J gene: TRBJ1-4
CDR3 length: 17
V gene: TRBV12-3/TRBV12-4
CDR3 protein: CASSFRGRTTTNEKLFF

J gene: TRBJ2-7
CDR3 length: 14
V gene: TRBV7-8
CDR3 protein: CASRPGQYTYEQYF

J gene: TRBJ2-5
CDR3 length: 13
V gene: TRBV10-2
CDR3 protein: CASSTLRVETQYF

J gene: TRBJ2-2
CDR3 length: 16
V gene: TRBV19
CDR3 protein: CASSIYLAANTGELFF

J gene: TRBJ2-5
CDR3 length: 16
V gene: TRBV2
CDR3 protein: CASSGLLDGQREGQYF

J gene: TRBJ1-3
CDR3 length: 17
V gene: TRBV5-1
CDR3 protein: CASSASGTGASGNTIYF

J gene: TRBJ2-3
CDR3 length: 16
V gene: TRBV12-3/TRBV12-4
CDR3 protein: CASRPARGGVSDTQYF

J gene: TRBJ2-7
CDR3 length: 14
V gene: TRBV28
CDR3 protein: CASRQTSGRPEQYF

J gene: TRBJ2-7
CDR3 length: 15
V gene: TRBV5-6
CDR3 protein: CASSFQGGGHYEQYF

J gene: TRBJ2-3
CDR3 length: 16
V gene: TRBV6-2/TRBV6-3
CDR3 protein: CASSYPGGPSGDTQYF

J gene: TRBJ2-7
CDR3 length: 16
V gene: TRBV27
CDR3 protein: CASSLAARTGIYEQYF

J gene: TRBJ1-2
CDR3 length: 13
V gene: TRBV20-1
CDR3 protein: CSANSDRIYGYTF

J gene: TRBJ2-3
CDR3 length: 14
V gene: TRBV7-3
CDR3 protein: CASSLGPDTDTQYF

J gene: TRBJ2-1
CDR3 length: 13
V gene: TRBV7-3
CDR3 protein: CASSSHSGRPFFF

J gene: TRBJ2-7
CDR3 length: 16
V gene: TRBV4-3
CDR3 protein: CASSQETGLSSYEQYF

J gene: TRBJ2-5
CDR3 length: 15
V gene: TRBV11-2
CDR3 protein: CASSLWGTGGETQYF

J gene: TRBJ2-1
CDR3 length: 15
V gene: TRBV11-2
CDR3 protein: CASSWGQGRINEQFF

J gene: TRBJ2-7
CDR3 length: 14
V gene: TRBV7-2
CDR3 protein: CASSLGTGWNEQYF

J gene: TRBJ2-1
CDR3 length: 18
V gene: TRBV5-1
CDR3 protein: CASSPGLAGVMPYNEQFF

J gene: TRBJ2-7
CDR3 length: 15
V gene: TRBV20-1
CDR3 protein: CSARSSQGNTYEQYF

J gene: TRBJ2-1
CDR3 length: 14
V gene: TRBV7-6
CDR3 protein: CASSSTDRGYEQFF

J gene: TRBJ2-7
CDR3 length: 14
V gene: TRBV9
CDR3 protein: CASSARTSSYEQYF

J gene: TRBJ2-1
CDR3 length: 16
V gene: TRBV9
CDR3 protein: CASSVEGVAGPHEQFF

J gene: TRBJ2-1
CDR3 length: 14
V gene: TRBV7-9
CDR3 protein: CASSFRTSGSRFFF

J gene: TRBJ2-5
CDR3 length: 13
V gene: TRBV7-8
CDR3 protein: CASSWTDQETQYF

J gene: TRBJ2-4
CDR3 length: 17
V gene: TRBV27
CDR3 protein: CASTARGAGGDKNIQYF

J gene: TRBJ1-1
CDR3 length: 14
V gene: TRBV29-1
CDR3 protein: CSVGFGTVNTEAFF

J gene: TRBJ2-7
CDR3 length: 14
V gene: TRBV29-1
CDR3 protein: CSVAPQGEYYEQYF

J gene: TRBJ2-1
CDR3 length: 18
V gene: TRBV12-3/TRBV12-4
CDR3 protein: CASSFSESPISYYNEQFF

J gene: TRBJ2-7
CDR3 length: 14
V gene: TRBV3-1
CDR3 protein: CASSQGRSSYEQYF

J gene: TRBJ2-2
CDR3 length: 16
V gene: TRBV9
CDR3 protein: CASSFRNGVPTGELFF

J gene: TRBJ2-5
CDR3 length: 16
V gene: TRBV5-1
CDR3 protein: CASSLLTSGVEETQYF

J gene: TRBJ2-2
CDR3 length: 15
V gene: TRBV5-1
CDR3 protein: CASSFTGIGTGELFF

J gene: TRBJ2-2
CDR3 length: 15
V gene: TRBV20-1
CDR3 protein: CSATRGGFSTGELFF

J gene: TRBJ2-3
CDR3 length: 15
V gene: TRBV7-2
CDR3 protein: CASRGDGGRADTQYF

J gene: TRBJ2-1
CDR3 length: 14
V gene: TRBV6-1
CDR3 protein: CASSPARNDNEQFF

J gene: TRBJ2-2
CDR3 length: 16
V gene: TRBV27
CDR3 protein: CASSSRQGAQNGELFF

J gene: TRBJ2-7
CDR3 length: 13
V gene: TRBV20-1
CDR3 protein: CSASGHGAYEQYF

J gene: TRBJ2-1
CDR3 length: 16
V gene: TRBV11-2
CDR3 protein: CASSLDRLAGVGEQFF

J gene: TRBJ2-2
CDR3 length: 15
V gene: TRBV5-1
CDR3 protein: CASSNRDRETGELFF

J gene: TRBJ2-1
CDR3 length: 16
V gene: TRBV5-1
CDR3 protein: CASSLMNYPYANEQFF

J gene: TRBJ2-2
CDR3 length: 14
V gene: TRBV7-8
CDR3 protein: CASSLGPAPGELFF

J gene: TRBJ2-7
CDR3 length: 14
V gene: TRBV18
CDR3 protein: CASSPPRDSYEQYF

J gene: TRBJ2-7
CDR3 length: 13
V gene: TRBV20-1
CDR3 protein: CSALSGSSYEQYF

J gene: TRBJ2-3
CDR3 length: 15
V gene: TRBV24-1
CDR3 protein: CATSDFGSVSDTQYF

J gene: TRBJ1-5
CDR3 length: 15
V gene: TRBV6-1
CDR3 protein: CASSPFKGSNQPQHF

J gene: TRBJ2-5
CDR3 length: 16
V gene: TRBV12-5
CDR3 protein: CASGKGLAGGQETQYF

J gene: TRBJ2-3
CDR3 length: 17
V gene: TRBV4-3
CDR3 protein: CASSQHLGAGAADTQYF

J gene: TRBJ2-5
CDR3 length: 15
V gene: TRBV28
CDR3 protein: CASSLGGTVGETQYF